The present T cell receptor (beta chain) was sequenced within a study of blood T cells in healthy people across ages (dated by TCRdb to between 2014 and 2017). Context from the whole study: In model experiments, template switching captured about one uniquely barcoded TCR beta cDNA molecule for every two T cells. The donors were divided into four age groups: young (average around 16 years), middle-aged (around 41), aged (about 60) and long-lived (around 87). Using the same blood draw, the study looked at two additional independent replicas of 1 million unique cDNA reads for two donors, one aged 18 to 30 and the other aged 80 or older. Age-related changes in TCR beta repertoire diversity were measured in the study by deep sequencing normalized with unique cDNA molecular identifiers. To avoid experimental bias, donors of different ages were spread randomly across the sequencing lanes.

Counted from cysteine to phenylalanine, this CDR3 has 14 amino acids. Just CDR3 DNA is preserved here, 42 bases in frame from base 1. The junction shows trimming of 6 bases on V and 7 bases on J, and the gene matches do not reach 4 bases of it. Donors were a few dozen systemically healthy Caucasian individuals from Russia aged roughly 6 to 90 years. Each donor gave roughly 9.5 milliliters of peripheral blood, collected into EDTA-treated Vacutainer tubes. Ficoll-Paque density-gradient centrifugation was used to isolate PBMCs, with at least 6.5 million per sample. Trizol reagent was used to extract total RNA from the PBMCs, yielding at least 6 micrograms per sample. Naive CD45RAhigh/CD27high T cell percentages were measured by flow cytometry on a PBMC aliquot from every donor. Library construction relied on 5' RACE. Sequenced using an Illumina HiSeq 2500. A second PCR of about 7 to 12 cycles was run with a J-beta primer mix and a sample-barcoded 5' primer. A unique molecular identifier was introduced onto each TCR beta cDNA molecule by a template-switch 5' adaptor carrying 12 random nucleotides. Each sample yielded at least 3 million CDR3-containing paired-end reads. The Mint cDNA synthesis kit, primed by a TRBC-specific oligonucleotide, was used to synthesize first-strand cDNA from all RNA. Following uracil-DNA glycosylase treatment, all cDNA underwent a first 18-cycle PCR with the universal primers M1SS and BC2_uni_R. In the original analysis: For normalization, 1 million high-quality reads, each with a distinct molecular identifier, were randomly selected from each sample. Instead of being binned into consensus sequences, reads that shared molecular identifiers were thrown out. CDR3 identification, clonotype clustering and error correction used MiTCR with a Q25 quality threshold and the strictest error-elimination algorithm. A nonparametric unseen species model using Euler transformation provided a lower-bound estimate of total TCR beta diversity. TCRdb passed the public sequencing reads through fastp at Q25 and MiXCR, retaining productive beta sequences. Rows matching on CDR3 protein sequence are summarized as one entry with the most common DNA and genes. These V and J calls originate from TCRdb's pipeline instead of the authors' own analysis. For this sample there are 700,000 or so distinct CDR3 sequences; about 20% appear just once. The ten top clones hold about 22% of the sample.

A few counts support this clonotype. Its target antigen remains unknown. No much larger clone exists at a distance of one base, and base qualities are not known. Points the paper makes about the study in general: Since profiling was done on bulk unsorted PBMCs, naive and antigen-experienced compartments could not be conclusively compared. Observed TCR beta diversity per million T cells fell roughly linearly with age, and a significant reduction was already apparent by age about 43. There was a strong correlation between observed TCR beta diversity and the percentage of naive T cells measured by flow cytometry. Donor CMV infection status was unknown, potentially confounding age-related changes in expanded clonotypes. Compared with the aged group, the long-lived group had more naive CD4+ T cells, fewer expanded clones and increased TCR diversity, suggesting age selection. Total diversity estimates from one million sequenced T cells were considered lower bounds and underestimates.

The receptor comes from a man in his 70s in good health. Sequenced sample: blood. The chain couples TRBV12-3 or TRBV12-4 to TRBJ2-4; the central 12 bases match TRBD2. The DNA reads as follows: TGTGCCAGCAGCCTAGCGGGGGGGCCGAACATTCAGTACTTC. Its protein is CASSLAGGPNIQYF.